A single sample is the source of the 4 T cell receptor beta chains below, sequenced in a study of shared T cell receptors in the human thymus. Here immunoSEQ multiplex PCR was the method, and the copy in TCRdb shows in-frame clones only, minus some. The sample lists over 450,000 clones, approximately 78% seen once, with more than 0.01% in the top ten. This sample was also put to use in a study of human thymus T cells.

Sequenced material: thymocytes. These receptors were taken from a boy in the first two years of life with a congenital heart defect.

This chain links TRBV6-1 with TRBJ1-2; TRBD1 agrees at 10 bases. Germline-derived CDR1 and CDR2 are MNHNS and SASEGT. V gave up 3 bases and J gave up 0 bases; unmatched junction bases: 7. CDR3 size: 17 residues. The CDR3 region is CASSDRGTGAANYGYTF. The CDR3 coding sequence is TGTGCCAGCAGTGACCGCGGGACAGGGGCCGCTAACTATGGCTACACCTTC.

In its sample, this clone was seen once. The J gene is TRBJ2-7, the V gene TRBV19; 10 bases line up with TRBD2. The CDR3 extends over 15 amino acids. With 1 base clipped from V and 2 bases from J, the junction kept 2 bases outside the gene matches. Germline CDR1 is LNHDA and CDR2 is SQIVND (reference sequence). CDR3 protein: CASSIGSGRPYEQYF. The CDR3 coding sequence is TGTGCCAGTAGTATAGGTAGCGGGAGGCCCTACGAGCAGTACTTC.

The rearrangement uses TRBV30 and TRBJ1-2; no definite D call. The CDR3 covers 11 residues. Trimming pared 2 bases from V and 8 bases from J, leaving 9 bases between. Germline-derived CDR1 and CDR2 are GTSNPN and SVGIG (reference sequence). This CDR3 is CAWSITEGYTF. The CDR3 DNA is TGTGCCTGGAGTATCACGGAGGGCTACACCTTC. Looking up the rest from reference TRBV30 and TRBJ1-2 gives the full variable domain: SQTIHQWPATLVQPVGSPLSLECTVEGTSNPNLYWYRQAAGRGLQLLFYSVGIGQISSEVPQNLSASRPQDRQFILSSKKLLLSDSGFYLCAWSITEGYTFGSGTRLTVV.

J is TRBJ2-7 and V is TRBV7-2; weak D call: TRBD2 (6 bases). V gave up 1 base and J gave up 0 bases, with 10 bases separating them. The V gene's germline CDR1 is SGHTA and CDR2 FQGNSA. This CDR3 is 15 amino acids long. CDR3 sequence reads: CASSLDRGCSYEQYF. The CDR3 DNA reads TGTGCCAGCAGCTTAGATCGGGGGTGCTCCTACGAGCAGTACTTC. Full variable domain (missing parts from reference TRBV7-2 and TRBJ2-7): GAGVSQSPSNKVTEKGKDVELRCDPISGHTALYWYRQSLGQGLEFLIYFQGNSAPDKSGLPSDRFSAERTGGSVSTLTIQRTQQEDSAVYLCASSLDRGCSYEQYFGPGTRLTVT.